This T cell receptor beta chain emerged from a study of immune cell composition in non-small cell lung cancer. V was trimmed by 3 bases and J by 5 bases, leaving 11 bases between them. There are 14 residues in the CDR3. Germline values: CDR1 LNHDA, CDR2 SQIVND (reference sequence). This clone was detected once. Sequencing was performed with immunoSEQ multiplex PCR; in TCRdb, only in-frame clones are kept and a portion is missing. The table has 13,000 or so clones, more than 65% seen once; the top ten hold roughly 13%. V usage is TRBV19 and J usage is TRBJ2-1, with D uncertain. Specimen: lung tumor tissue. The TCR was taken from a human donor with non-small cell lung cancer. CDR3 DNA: TGTGCCAGTAGTATGATGGGCCGCAACAATGAGCAGTTCTTC. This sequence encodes CASSMMGRNNEQFF. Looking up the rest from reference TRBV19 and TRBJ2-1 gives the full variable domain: DGGITQSPKYLFRKEGQNVTLSCEQNLNHDAMYWYRQDPGQGLRLIYYSQIVNDFQKGDIAEGYSVSREKKESFPLTVTSAQKNPTAFYLCASSMMGRNNEQFFGPGTRLTVL.